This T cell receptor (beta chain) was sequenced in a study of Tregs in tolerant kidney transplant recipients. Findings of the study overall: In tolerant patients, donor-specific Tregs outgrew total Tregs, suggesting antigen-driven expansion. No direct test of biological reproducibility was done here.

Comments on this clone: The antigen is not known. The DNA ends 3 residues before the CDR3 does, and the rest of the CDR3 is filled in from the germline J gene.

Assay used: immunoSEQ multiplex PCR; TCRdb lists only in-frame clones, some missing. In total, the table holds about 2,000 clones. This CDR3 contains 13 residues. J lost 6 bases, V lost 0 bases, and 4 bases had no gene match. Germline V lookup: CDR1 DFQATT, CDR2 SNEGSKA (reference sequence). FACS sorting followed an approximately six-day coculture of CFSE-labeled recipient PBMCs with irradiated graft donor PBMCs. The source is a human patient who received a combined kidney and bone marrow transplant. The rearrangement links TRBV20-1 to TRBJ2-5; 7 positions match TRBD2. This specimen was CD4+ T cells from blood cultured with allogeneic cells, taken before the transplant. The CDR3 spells CSAREVSGQTQYF. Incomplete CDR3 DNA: TGCAGTGCTAGAGAGGTTAGCGGGCAGACC.